What follows describes a single T cell receptor beta chain. Its target is not known. These data come from a study of cytomegalovirus exposure and HLA in healthy donors. This PCR relied on a set of 60 Vbeta primers and 13 Jbeta primers. The data were produced by immunoSEQ multiplex PCR, yet TCRdb's version contains in-frame clones alone and is incomplete. The table has more than 140,000 clones, around 66% seen once; the top ten hold around 2.9%. From germline, CDR1 is MNHEY and CDR2 SMNVEV (reference sequence). The CDR3 loop spans 18 amino acids. V lost 0 bases, J lost 2 bases, and 17 bases lay in between. Study-level results: For most TCR beta V segments, an earlier analysis put the productive rate at about 87% or about 30% of the time. Accurate predictions that matched the HLA-A and HLA-B alleles of most subjects were reportedly made from TCR beta sequences. Most TCR sequences proved rare, with some public TCRs found in many donors.

The gene calls are TRBV27 and TRBJ1-5; tentative D call: TRBD1 (6 bases). This clonotype was sampled from a woman aged 25 to 39 in good health and CMV-seropositive. The sequencing input was PBMCs. The CDR3 DNA reads TGTGCCAGCAGTTTATCACCGCCGGGGGCGGGGGGCAATCAGCCCCAGCATTTT. It codes for CASSLSPPGAGGNQPQHF.